Sequencing of this T cell receptor beta chain was carried out in a study of cytomegalovirus exposure and HLA in healthy donors. This table comes from immunoSEQ multiplex PCR, and its TCRdb copy is limited to in-frame clones, with some not included. The sample holds 70,000 to 80,000 clones, approximately 93% seen once. The CDR3 loop spans 16 amino acids. CDR1 is SGHDT, CDR2 YYEEEE, per germline. V shed 0 bases and J shed 0 bases, with 10 bases lying between them. V gene TRBV5-6 combines with J gene TRBJ1-3; D gene ambiguous. The sequencing sample was made of PBMCs. This clonotype was sampled from a woman younger than 35 in good health and CMV-seropositive. The CDR3 protein is CASSLEAEISGNTIYF. The CDR3 bases are TGTGCCAGCAGCTTGGAAGCGGAAATCTCTGGAAACACCATATATTTT.